This T cell receptor (beta chain) was identified in a study of CD8+CD57+ T cells in acquired aplastic anemia. In this sample, this clonotype turned up many times. The germline V gene has CDR1 SGDLS and CDR2 YYNGEE. After removal of 5 bases from V and 6 bases from J, the junction contained 5 bases not matched to a gene. The CDR3 is made up of 13 amino acids. Genomic DNA served as template for TCR beta VDJ and CDR3 profiling. TCRdb fed the reads into MiXCR, producing one record per CDR3 protein. Counted here are hundreds of thousands of distinct CDR3 sequences, around a third occurring once; the ten biggest clones make up less than 1%. For sequencing, patients were chosen who had shown expansion of CD8+CD57+ cells by flow cytometry.

This sequence was found in a human donor with aplastic anemia. Source material: sorted CD4+, CD8+, or CD8+CD57+ T cells (not recorded which) from PBMCs. The chain has TRBV9 and TRBJ1-2, with TRBD1 matching over 9 bases. CDR3 sequence: CASRTGGRDGYTF. In nucleotides, the CDR3 is TGTGCCAGCAGAACAGGGGGCCGGGATGGCTACACCTTC.